Below are 20 T cell receptor beta chains sequenced from a single sample in a study of CD8+CD57+ T cells in acquired aplastic anemia. TCR beta VDJ and CDR3 profiles were obtained from a genomic DNA template. TCRdb fed the reads into MiXCR, producing one record per CDR3 protein. The sample yields 74,000 or so distinct CDR3 sequences, 54% seen once. The sequencing sample was made of sorted CD4+, CD8+, or CD8+CD57+ T cells (not recorded which) from PBMCs. The receptors were gathered from a human donor in good health, serving as a control.

This rearrangement joins TRBV25-1 to TRBJ2-1, with D perhaps matching TRBD1 (6 bases). Germline CDR1 MGHDK, CDR2 SYGVNS. The CDR3 extends over 15 amino acids. V was pared by 3 bases and J by 8 bases, with 17 bases between. In nucleotides, the CDR3 is TGTGCCAGCAGTGACCCCAGGGGCGGACGCGATGAGCAGTTCTTC. This sequence encodes CASSDPRGGRDEQFF.

The chain has TRBV2 and TRBJ2-7; a possible D gene is TRBD2 (5 bases). Germline CDR1 reads SNHLY; CDR2 reads FYNNEI. V lost 5 bases, J lost 2 bases, and 13 bases lay in between. The CDR3 runs to 14 residues. The CDR3 loop reads CASSQEAVTYEQYF. The DNA of the CDR3 is TGTGCCAGCAGTCAGGAGGCCGTTACCTACGAGCAGTACTTC.

This clonotype appeared once. The chain recombines TRBV10-3 with TRBJ2-3; TRBD2 matches at 12 bases. This CDR3 comprises 15 residues. Per germline, CDR1 ENHRY and CDR2 SYGVKD. The ends lost 4 bases at V and 5 bases at J; junction bases unmatched: 4. CDR3: CAISGLAGAGDTQYF. The CDR3 coding sequence is TGTGCCATCAGTGGACTAGCGGGAGCGGGAGATACGCAGTATTTT.

To note about this clonotype: This CDR3 is missing its conserved last phenylalanine or tryptophan, likely due to a read error. The rearrangement uses TRBV7-9 and TRBJ2-7; possible D gene TRBD1, 6 bases. This CDR3 has 15 residues. CDR1 is SEHNR, CDR2 FQNEAQ, per germline (reference sequence). The V and J ends lost 5 bases and 5 bases respectively, with 19 bases between them. This chain's CDR3 is CASSPSTGVRNEQYL. In nucleotides, the CDR3 is TGTGCCAGCAGCCCATCGACAGGAGTTAGGAACGAGCAGTACCTC.

This clonotype has ten or more counts. The chain is built from TRBV3-1 and TRBJ2-1, with 7 bases fitting TRBD1. This CDR3 spans 17 amino acids. From germline, CDR1 is LGHDT and CDR2 YNNKEL (reference sequence). The junction had 7 bases not matched to a gene; V was cut back by 0 bases and J by 2 bases. The CDR3 DNA follows: TGTGCCAGCAGCCAAGATCAACAGGGGCTAGCCTACAATGAGCAGTTCTTC. This sequence encodes CASSQDQQGLAYNEQFF.

This clonotype was detected ten times or more. The J gene is TRBJ2-5, the V gene TRBV11-2; D perhaps matches TRBD1 (5 bases). Germline V gene data show CDR1 as SGHAT and CDR2 as FQNNGV. V lost 6 bases and J lost 5, with 16 bases in between. This CDR3 region has 14 residues. CDR3 in amino acids: CASRVTGPEETQYF. The CDR3 bases are TGTGCCAGCAGGGTAACAGGACCCGAGGAGACCCAGTACTTC.

This clonotype is medium-sized in the sample. The chain combines TRBV10-3 with TRBJ2-7; D is ambiguous. The CDR3 spans 11 residues. The germline CDR1 and CDR2 sequences are ENHRY and SYGVKD. Trimming removed 6 bases at V and 9 bases at J, with 12 bases between. For the CDR3, the DNA is TGTGCCATCAGGGGTGCGGCAACGCAGTACTTC. Protein product: CAIRGAATQYF.

This chain links TRBV2 with TRBJ1-2; D is possibly TRBD1 (5 bases). CDR3 length: 17 amino acids. CDR1 is SNHLY, CDR2 FYNNEI, per germline. Trimming pared 11 bases from V and 5 bases from J, leaving 30 bases between. The CDR3 region is CAGIQAGLPLIAYGYTF. CDR3 nucleotide sequence: TGTGCCGGCATTCAGGCAGGGTTACCGTTAATCGCTTATGGCTACACCTTC.

By sample fraction, this clonotype is medium-sized. The V and J genes are TRBV10-3 and TRBJ1-2; D is unclear. The CDR3 runs 14 residues. V lost 2 bases and J 5 bases, leaving 12 bases between the germline ends. CDR1 is ENHRY and CDR2 is SYGVKD in the germline V gene. CDR3 DNA: TGTGCCATCAGTGAGAATCCGGGTAATTATGGCTACACCTTC. Amino acid sequence: CAISENPGNYGYTF.

There are many counts of this clonotype. This chain connects TRBV3-1 to TRBJ2-7, with D perhaps given as TRBD1 or TRBD2 (5 bases each). V was shortened by 4 bases and J by 6 bases, with 19 bases between the two germline ends. There are 15 residues in the CDR3. Germline CDR1 and CDR2: LGHDT and YNNKEL (reference sequence). The CDR3 reads CASSPTGPKISEQYF. The CDR3 nucleotides are TGTGCCAGCAGCCCAACGGGACCCAAAATCTCCGAGCAGTACTTC.

V and J are TRBV2 and TRBJ2-7, with 7 bases matching TRBD1. The CDR3 is made up of 13 amino acids. Germline loops: CDR1 SNHLY, CDR2 FYNNEI. Trimming at V came to 4 bases and at J to 4 bases, leaving 4 bases not matched to a gene. CDR3 amino acids: CASSGNRGYEQYF. CDR3 nucleotide sequence: TGTGCCAGCAGTGGTAACAGGGGTTACGAGCAGTACTTC.

As DNA, the CDR3 is TGTGCCAGCAGCTTACCTAGCGGGGAAGAGACCCAGTACTTC. Amino acid sequence: CASSLPSGEETQYF. V and J are TRBV7-6 and TRBJ2-5; 9 bases are a match to TRBD2. Germline V gene data show CDR1 as SGHVS and CDR2 as FNYEAQ. This CDR3 has 14 residues. The V and J ends lost 2 bases and 3 bases, in that order; junction bases with no gene match: 1.

The chain joins TRBV9 to TRBJ2-5, with D perhaps matching TRBD2 (5 bases). V lost 0 bases, J lost 5 bases, and 14 bases lay in between. CDR1 and CDR2 from the germline V gene are SGDLS and YYNGEE. There are 15 residues in the CDR3. In nucleotides, the CDR3 is TGTGCCAGCAGCGTAGCTCGGGGAGCTTGGGAGACCCAGTACTTC. The encoded protein is CASSVARGAWETQYF. Together with reference TRBV9 and TRBJ2-5, the CDR3 gives the full variable domain: DSGVTQTPKHLITATGQRVTLRCSPRSGDLSVYWYQQSLDQGLQFLIQYYNGEERAKGNILERFSAQQFPDLHSELNLSSLELGDSALYFCASSVARGAWETQYFGPGTRLLVL.

This rearrangement joins TRBV7-8 to TRBJ2-7; no firm D call. The CDR3 is made up of 12 amino acids. Trimming left V 2 bases short and J 3 bases short, with 5 bases between. Germline V gene data show CDR1 as SGHVS and CDR2 as FQNEAQ. Here the CDR3 DNA reads TGTGCCAGCAGCTTAAGGATCTACGAGCAGTACTTC. This gives the protein CASSLRIYEQYF.

The CDR3 is CASSFGTDYEQYF. For the CDR3, the DNA is TGTGCCAGCAGTTTTGGGACAGACTACGAGCAGTACTTC. The chain links TRBV12-3 or TRBV12-4 to TRBJ2-7, with 7 bases aligning to TRBD1. Trimming at V came to 3 bases and at J to 3 bases, leaving 2 bases not matched to a gene. The length of the CDR3 is 13 residues.

The chain recombines TRBV15 with TRBJ2-1; 7 bases fit TRBD2. With 3 bases clipped from V and 0 bases from J, the junction kept 2 bases outside the gene matches. The CDR3 has 15 residues. The germline gives CDR1 LNHNV, CDR2 YYDKDF (reference sequence). DNA of the CDR3: TGTGCCACCAGCAGGGGCGGGAGCTCCTACAATGAGCAGTTCTTC. Translation gives CATSRGGSSYNEQFF. Full variable domain (remainder filled in from reference TRBV15 and TRBJ2-1): DAMVIQNPRYQVTQFGKPVTLSCSQTLNHNVMYWYQQKSSQAPKLLFHYYDKDFNNEADTPDNFQSRRPNTSFCFLDIRSPGLGDTAMYLCATSRGGSSYNEQFFGPGTRLTVL.

This clonotype occurred a few times. For the CDR3, the DNA is TGTGCCAGCAGTGTGAGCGGGCCCTCCTACGAGCAGTACTTC. It encodes CASSVSGPSYEQYF. The chain employs TRBV2 and TRBJ2-7; D is perhaps TRBD2 (6 bases). This CDR3 spans 14 amino acids. Germline V gene lookup returns CDR1 SNHLY and CDR2 FYNNEI. V lost 4 bases, J lost 0 bases, and 10 bases lay in between. Combining the CDR3 with reference TRBV2 and TRBJ2-7 gives the whole variable domain EPEVTQTPSHQVTQMGQEVILRCVPISNHLYFYWYRQILGQKVEFLVSFYNNEISEKSEIFDDQFSVERPDGSNFTLKIRSTKLEDSAMYFCASSVSGPSYEQYFGPGTRLTVT.

This clonotype was detected many times. This rearrangement joins TRBV6-5 to TRBJ2-7, with 7 positions matching TRBD1. The V segment lost 4 bases and the J segment 1 base; nucleotides outside the gene matches: 10. From germline, CDR1 is MNHEY and CDR2 SVGAGI. The CDR3 extends over 16 amino acids. For the CDR3, the DNA is TGTGCCAGCAGTTCCCCCCGACAGGGTCTATCCTACGAGCAGTACTTC. Translated: CASSSPRQGLSYEQYF.

V is TRBV11-3 and J is TRBJ2-5; tentatively, D is TRBD2 (6 bases). Germline V gene lookup returns CDR1 SGHNT and CDR2 YENEEA. With 5 bases removed from V and 5 bases from J, the gap between germline ends came to 12 bases. The CDR3 is 13 residues long. The CDR3 spells CASSQGTSETQYF. CDR3 sequence (DNA): TGTGCCAGCAGCCAAGGGACTTCGGAGACCCAGTACTTC.

This clonotype is a singleton in its sample. The chain recombines TRBV19 with TRBJ1-6; possibly TRBD1 for D (5 bases). CDR1 is LNHDA and CDR2 is SQIVND in the germline V gene (reference sequence). Trimming shortened V by 3 bases and J by 5 bases, and 8 bases separated the two germline ends. The CDR3 totals 14 residues. CDR3: CASSIQGDNSPLHF. CDR3 nucleotides: TGTGCCAGTAGTATTCAAGGGGATAATTCACCCCTCCACTTT.